This T cell receptor (beta chain) was recovered during a study of STAT5B mutations in CD4+ large granular lymphocyte leukemia (dated by TCRdb to between 2022 and 2023). The study in broad terms: When cryopreserved patient cells were available, CD8+ cells were removed first, and anti-CD4 microbeads were then used for selection. Flow cytometry on FACSCanto II or FACSVerse confirmed that purified fractions exceeded 95% purity among lymphocytes. The study compared the TCRbeta repertoires of patients with CD4+ T-cell large granular lymphocyte leukemia against those of healthy blood donors.

General findings and caveats noted by the study authors: Greater clonality appeared to be present in CD4-sorted patient repertoires than in healthy CD4+ repertoires, and the difference was retained after the putative leukemic clones were removed. Enrichment of TRBV06-family usage was observed among the top patient clones (8/27) relative to healthy controls (2/35). Heterogeneous cell sources were used for patients, and only 6 or 7 CD4-sorted patient samples were included in the clonality comparison with healthy controls. The main leukemic clonotypes were found to be private to each patient, although about a quarter of the main leukemic clonotypes were detected at low frequency in the non-leukemic repertoires of other patients. Data were not HLA-matched; higher clonality in CD4+ versus CD8+ T-LGLL could reflect the relatively small sample size.

V is pared back by 0 bases and J by 3 bases, with 6 bases lying between the germline termini. The germline V gene provides CDR1 SGDLS and CDR2 YYNGEE. From cysteine to phenylalanine, the CDR3 is 13 amino acids long. The CDR3 DNA has 39 bases and is translated from base 1. In its sample, this clone was seen once. Its cognate antigen has yet to be identified. No much larger clone exists at a distance of one base, and base qualities are not known. CD4+ T-LGLL patients were recruited from hematology units in Padova (Italy), Helsinki (Finland) and Shinshu (Japan). Patient samples were bead-purified CD4+, CD4+CD8+, CD57+ or CD56+ fractions, or unselected PBMC, depending on sample availability. Patient TCRbeta data were integrated with somatic STAT5B mutation profiles obtained by deep amplicon sequencing of the same DNA. All TCR-sequenced material derived from peripheral blood: patient blood samples and healthy donor buffy coats. Peripheral blood mononuclear cells were isolated by Ficoll-Hypaque gradient centrifugation. The Gentra Puregene Cell and Tissue kit was used to extract genomic DNA, and a Qubit 2.0 fluorometer was used to measure the amount of genomic DNA.

The immunoSEQ assay at survey resolution was applied to genomic DNA for sequencing of TCRbeta rearrangements. The paper's processing steps were these. Clonotypes representing more than 5% of the repertoire were considered putative leukemic clones, and about 58 such clones were identified across under 30 patients. In the TCR sequencing data, the smallest productive clonotype frequency that could be detected was 2.59 x 10-5. Only productive TCRbeta rearrangements, meaning sequences that were complete and in-frame, were kept for the analyses. Clonality for each sample was calculated as Simpson clonality in the immunoSEQ Analyzer version 3.0. Clones were grouped by frequency into very rare, small, medium, large (1-20%) or hyperexpanded (>20%) categories. Generation probabilities were estimated with OLGA 1.2.3, V-gene circos plots were made with VDJtools, specificities were searched in VDJdb, and CDR3 motifs were identified with GLIPH. TCRdb took over this immuneACCESS table, retaining in-frame rearrangements with V and J assigned. Such tables are incomplete; in checked studies, under half of the missing clones stem from an unresolved V gene, and the remainder is unexplained. V and J calls plus clone size are reproduced from that table; the DNA served to infer D and trimming. Counted in this sample were fewer than 5,000 clones; about 75% of them appeared once. The top ten constitute around 74% of the sample.

The source is a man in his sixties with CD4+ T-cell large granular lymphocyte leukemia. The chain uses TRBV9 and TRBJ1-1; a tentative D call is TRBD1 (5 bases match). Sequencing input: PBMCs. The CDR3 protein is CASSVGGDTEAFF. The nucleotide sequence is given as TGTGCCAGCAGCGTAGGGGGGGACACTGAAGCTTTCTTT.